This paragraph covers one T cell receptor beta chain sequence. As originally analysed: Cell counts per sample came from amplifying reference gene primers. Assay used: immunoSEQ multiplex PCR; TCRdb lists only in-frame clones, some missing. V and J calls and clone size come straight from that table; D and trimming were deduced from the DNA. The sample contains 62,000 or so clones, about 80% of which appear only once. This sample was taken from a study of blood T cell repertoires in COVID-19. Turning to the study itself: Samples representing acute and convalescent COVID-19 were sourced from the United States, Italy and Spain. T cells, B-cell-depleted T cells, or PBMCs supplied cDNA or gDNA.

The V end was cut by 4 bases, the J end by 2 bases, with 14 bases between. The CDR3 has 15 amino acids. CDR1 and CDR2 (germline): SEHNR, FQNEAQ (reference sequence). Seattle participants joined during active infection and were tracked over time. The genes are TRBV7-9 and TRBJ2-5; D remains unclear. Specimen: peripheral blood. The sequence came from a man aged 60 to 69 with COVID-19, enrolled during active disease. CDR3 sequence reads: CASSYPRGLQETQYF. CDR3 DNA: TGTGCCAGCAGCTACCCTAGAGGTCTTCAAGAGACCCAGTACTTC.